This note documents a single T cell receptor (beta chain) sequence. These data are taken from a study of blood T cell repertoires in COVID-19. The length of the CDR3 is 13 residues. Trimming cost V 1 base and J 7 bases; bases outside gene matches: 2. CDR1 and CDR2 (germline): SGDLS, YYNGEE. Here immunoSEQ multiplex PCR was the method, and the copy in TCRdb shows in-frame clones only, minus some. The table includes nearly 200,000 clones, about 86% detected once. The V gene is TRBV9, the J gene TRBJ1-2, with 9 bases lining up with TRBD1. The sample comprised peripheral blood. This TCR was sampled from a woman between 65 and 79 years old with acute or convalescent COVID-19. CDR3 DNA: TGTGCCAGCAGCGTAACAGGGGGCTTTGGCTACACCTTC. It translates to CASSVTGGFGYTF.